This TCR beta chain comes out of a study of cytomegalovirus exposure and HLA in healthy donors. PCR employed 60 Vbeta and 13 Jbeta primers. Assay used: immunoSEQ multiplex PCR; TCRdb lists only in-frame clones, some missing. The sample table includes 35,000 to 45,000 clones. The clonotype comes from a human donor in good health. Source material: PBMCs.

For the CDR3, the DNA is TGTGCCACCAGCAGAGATTTGGACAGGGCCAATGGCTACACCTTC. This gives the protein CATSRDLDRANGYTF. The V and J genes are TRBV15 and TRBJ1-2, with 8 nucleotides matching TRBD1. The CDR3 is 15 residues long. V was pared by 0 bases and J by 6 bases, with 6 bases of the junction left unmatched. The germline gives CDR1 LNHNV, CDR2 YYDKDF (reference sequence).